What follows are 6 T cell receptor beta chains derived from one specimen sequenced in a study of identical twins. One entry per CDR3 protein results from TCRdb running MiXCR on the 5' RACE reads. Among around 570,000 distinct CDR3 sequences, over 8.5% were seen once, and the ten largest hold 2.5% to 3%. The sample also formed part of further work on yellow fever vaccine responses in identical twins.

The material sequenced was PBMCs. These receptors all stem from a woman aged 18-29 years in good health.

V is TRBV10-3 and J is TRBJ2-2, with 7 bases matching TRBD2. Germline V gene data show CDR1 as ENHRY and CDR2 as SYGVKD. CDR3 length: 16 amino acids. J gave up 6 bases and V 0 bases, and 7 bases lay outside the gene matches. The DNA of the CDR3 is TGTGCCATCAGTGAGTCAAGGCGGGGGAGTCCCGGGGAGCTGTTTTTT. Translation gives CAISESRRGSPGELFF.

This clonotype was picked up many times. The chain couples TRBV24-1 to TRBJ1-2; 8 bases fit TRBD1. J gave up 8 bases and V 5 bases, and 12 bases lay outside the gene matches. In germline, CDR1 is KGHDR, CDR2 SFDVKD. There are 15 residues in the CDR3. CDR3 region: CATSGQGPHSWGYTF. Here the CDR3 DNA reads TGTGCCACCAGTGGACAGGGGCCCCACTCTTGGGGCTACACCTTC.

This chain links TRBV12-3 or TRBV12-4 with TRBJ1-1; TRBD1 agrees at 8 bases. The CDR3 sequence is 15 residues long. The trim removed 8 bases at V and 1 base at J, leaving 9 bases unmatched. CDR3 region: CASGPGDRGNTEAFF. The CDR3, as DNA: TGTGCCAGCGGCCCGGGCGACAGGGGGAACACTGAAGCTTTCTTT.

This clonotype has just a few counts. J is TRBJ1-1 and V is TRBV11-2; the D is unclear. The germline V gene encodes CDR1 SGHAT and CDR2 FQNNGV. With 3 bases removed from V and 6 bases from J, the gap between germline ends came to 11 bases. This CDR3 is 13 amino acids long. The CDR3 coding sequence is TGTGCCAGCAGCTTGGGGAGTCGGGCTGAAGCTTTCTTT. Residues: CASSLGSRAEAFF.

This clonotype was observed many times. The rearrangement links TRBV20-1 to TRBJ2-3, with 7 bases matching TRBD1. J gave up 5 bases and V 2 bases, and 4 bases lay outside the gene matches. The CDR3 has 13 residues. Germline CDR1 is DFQATT and CDR2 is SNEGSKA (reference sequence). The chain's CDR3 is CSARSWDRDTQYF. The CDR3 DNA sequence: TGCAGTGCTAGATCATGGGACAGAGATACGCAGTATTTT.

The chain joins TRBV7-2 to TRBJ2-7, with TRBD2 identical over 12 bases. Germline lookup yields CDR1 SGHTA and CDR2 FQGNSA. The CDR3 is made up of 13 amino acids. The trim removed 5 bases at V and 6 bases at J, leaving 2 bases unmatched. The CDR3 region has the DNA TGTGCCAGCAGCGCTAGCGGGAGGGCCGAGCAGTACTTC. It yields the protein CASSASGRAEQYF. Looking up the rest from reference TRBV7-2 and TRBJ2-7 gives the full variable domain: GAGVSQSPSNKVTEKGKDVELRCDPISGHTALYWYRQSLGQGLEFLIYFQGNSAPDKSGLPSDRFSAERTGGSVSTLTIQRTQQEDSAVYLCASSASGRAEQYFGPGTRLTVT.